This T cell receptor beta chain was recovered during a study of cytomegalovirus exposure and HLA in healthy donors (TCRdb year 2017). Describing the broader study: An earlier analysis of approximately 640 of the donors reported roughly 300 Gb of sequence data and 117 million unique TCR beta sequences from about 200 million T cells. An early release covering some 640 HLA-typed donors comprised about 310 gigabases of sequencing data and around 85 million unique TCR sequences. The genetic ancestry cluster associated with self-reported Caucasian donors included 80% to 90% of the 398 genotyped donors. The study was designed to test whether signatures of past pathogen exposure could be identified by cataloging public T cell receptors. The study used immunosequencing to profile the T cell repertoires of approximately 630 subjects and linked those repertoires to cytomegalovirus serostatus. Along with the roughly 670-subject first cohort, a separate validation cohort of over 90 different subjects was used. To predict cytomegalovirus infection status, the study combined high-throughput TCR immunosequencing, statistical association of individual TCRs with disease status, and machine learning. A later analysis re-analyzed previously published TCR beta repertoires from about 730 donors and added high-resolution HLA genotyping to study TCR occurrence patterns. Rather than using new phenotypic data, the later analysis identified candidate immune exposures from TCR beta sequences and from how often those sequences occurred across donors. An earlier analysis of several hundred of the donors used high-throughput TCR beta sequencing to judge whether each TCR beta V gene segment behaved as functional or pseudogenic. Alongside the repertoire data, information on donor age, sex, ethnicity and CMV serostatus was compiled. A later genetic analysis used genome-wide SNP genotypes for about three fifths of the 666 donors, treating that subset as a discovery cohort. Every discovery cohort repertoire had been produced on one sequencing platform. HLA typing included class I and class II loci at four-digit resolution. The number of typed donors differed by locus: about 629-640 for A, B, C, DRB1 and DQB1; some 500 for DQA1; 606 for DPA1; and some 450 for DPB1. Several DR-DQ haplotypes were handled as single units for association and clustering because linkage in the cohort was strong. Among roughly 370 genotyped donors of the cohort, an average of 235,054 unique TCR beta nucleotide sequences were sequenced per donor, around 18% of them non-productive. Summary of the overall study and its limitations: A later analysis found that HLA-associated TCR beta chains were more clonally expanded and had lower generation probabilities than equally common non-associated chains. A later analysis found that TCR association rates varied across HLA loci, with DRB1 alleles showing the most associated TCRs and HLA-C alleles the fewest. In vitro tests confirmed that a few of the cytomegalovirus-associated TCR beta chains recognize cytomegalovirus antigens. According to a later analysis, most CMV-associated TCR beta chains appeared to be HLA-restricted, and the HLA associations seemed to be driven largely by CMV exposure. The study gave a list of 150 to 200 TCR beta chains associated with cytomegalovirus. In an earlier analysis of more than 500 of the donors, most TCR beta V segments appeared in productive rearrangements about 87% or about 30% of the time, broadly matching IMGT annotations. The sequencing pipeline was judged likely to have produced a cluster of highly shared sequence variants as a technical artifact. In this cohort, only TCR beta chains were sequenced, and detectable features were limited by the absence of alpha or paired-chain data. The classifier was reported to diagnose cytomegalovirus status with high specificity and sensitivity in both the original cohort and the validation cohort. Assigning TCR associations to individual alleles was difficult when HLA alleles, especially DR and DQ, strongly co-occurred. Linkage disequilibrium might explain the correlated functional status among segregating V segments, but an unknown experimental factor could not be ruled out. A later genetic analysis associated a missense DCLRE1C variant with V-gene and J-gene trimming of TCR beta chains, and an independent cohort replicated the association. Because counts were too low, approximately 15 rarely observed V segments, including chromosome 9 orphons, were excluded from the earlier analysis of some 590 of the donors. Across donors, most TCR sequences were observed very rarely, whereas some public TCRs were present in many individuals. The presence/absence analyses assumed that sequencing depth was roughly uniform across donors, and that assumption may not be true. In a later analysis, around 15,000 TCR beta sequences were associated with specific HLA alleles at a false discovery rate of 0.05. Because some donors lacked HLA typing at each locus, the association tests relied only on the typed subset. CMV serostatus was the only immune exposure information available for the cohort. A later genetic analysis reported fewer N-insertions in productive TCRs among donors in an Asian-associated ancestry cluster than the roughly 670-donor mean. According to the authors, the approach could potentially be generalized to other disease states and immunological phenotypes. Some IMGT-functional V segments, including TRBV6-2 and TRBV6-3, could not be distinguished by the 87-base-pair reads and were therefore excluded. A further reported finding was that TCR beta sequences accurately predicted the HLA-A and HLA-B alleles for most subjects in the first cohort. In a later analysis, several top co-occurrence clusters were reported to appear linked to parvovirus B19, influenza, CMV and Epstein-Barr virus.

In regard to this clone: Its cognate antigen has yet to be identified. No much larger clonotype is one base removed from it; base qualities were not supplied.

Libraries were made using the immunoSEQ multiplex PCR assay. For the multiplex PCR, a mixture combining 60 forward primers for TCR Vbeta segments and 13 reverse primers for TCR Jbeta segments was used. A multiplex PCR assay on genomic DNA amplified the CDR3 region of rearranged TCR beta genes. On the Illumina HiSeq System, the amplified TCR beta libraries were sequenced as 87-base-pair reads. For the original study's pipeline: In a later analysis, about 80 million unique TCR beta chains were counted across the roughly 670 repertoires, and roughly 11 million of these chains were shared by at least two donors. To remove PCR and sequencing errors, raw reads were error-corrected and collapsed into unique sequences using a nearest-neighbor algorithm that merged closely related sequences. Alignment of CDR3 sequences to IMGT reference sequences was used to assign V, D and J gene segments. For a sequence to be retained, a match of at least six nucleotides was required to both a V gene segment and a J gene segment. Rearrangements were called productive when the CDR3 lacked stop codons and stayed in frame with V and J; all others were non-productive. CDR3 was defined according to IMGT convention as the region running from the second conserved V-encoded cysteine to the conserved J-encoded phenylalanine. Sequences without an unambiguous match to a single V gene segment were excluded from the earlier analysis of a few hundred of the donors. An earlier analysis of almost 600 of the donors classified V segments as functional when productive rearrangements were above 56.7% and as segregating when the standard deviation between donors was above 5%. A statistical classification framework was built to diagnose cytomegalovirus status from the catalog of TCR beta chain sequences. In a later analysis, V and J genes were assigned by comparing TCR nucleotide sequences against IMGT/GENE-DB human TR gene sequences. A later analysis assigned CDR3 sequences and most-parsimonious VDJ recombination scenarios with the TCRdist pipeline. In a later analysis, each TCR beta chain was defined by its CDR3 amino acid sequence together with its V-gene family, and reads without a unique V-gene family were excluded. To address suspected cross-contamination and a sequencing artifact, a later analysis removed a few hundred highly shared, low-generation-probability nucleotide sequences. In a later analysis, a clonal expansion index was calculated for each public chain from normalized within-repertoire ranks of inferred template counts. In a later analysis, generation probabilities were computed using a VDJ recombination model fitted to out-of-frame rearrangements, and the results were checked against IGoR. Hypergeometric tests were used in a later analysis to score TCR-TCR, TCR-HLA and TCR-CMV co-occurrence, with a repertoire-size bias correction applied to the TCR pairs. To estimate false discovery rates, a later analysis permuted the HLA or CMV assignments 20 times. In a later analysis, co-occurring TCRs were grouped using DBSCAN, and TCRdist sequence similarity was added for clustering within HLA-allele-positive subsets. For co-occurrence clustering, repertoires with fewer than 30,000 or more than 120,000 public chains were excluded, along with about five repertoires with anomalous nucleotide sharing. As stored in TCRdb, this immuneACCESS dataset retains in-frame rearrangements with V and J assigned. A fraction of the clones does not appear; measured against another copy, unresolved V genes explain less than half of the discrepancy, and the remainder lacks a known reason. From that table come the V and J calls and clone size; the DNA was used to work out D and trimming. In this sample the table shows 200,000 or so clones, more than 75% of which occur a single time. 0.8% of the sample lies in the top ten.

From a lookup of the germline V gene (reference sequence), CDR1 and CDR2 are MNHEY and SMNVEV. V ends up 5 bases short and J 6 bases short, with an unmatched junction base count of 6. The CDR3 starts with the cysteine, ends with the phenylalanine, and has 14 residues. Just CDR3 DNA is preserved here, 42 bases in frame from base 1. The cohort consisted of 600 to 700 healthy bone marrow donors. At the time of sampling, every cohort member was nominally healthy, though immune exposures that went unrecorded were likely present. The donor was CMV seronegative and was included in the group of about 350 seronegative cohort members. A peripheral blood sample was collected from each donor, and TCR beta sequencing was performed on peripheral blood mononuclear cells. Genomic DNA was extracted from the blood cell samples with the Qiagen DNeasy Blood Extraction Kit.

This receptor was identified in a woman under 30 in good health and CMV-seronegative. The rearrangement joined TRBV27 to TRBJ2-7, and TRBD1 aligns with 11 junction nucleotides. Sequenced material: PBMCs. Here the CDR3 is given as CASSRGTGGFEQYF. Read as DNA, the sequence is TGTGCCAGCAGTCGGGGGACAGGGGGGTTCGAGCAGTACTTC.